Listed here is a single T cell receptor (beta chain). Only a few counts were recorded for this clonotype. Its antigen specificity is not known. The input lacks base qualities; no much larger clone sits a single base away. The data are from a study of T-cell memory formation after mild COVID-19 (dated by TCRdb to the early 2020s). Concerning the study at large: TCR sequence clusters from the two donors were largely donor specific. The cohort comprised two young, previously healthy adult volunteers, one female and one male. In a couple of donors, T-cell clones that expanded and contracted after mild COVID-19 were followed by sequencing TCRalpha and TCRbeta repertoires longitudinally. What the study reported, not specific to this receptor: The detection of some responding clones in pre-infection memory suggests that pre-existing cross-reactive memory T cells joined the SARS-CoV-2 response. SARS-CoV-2 specificity was not confirmed for the second-wave clones peaking on day 37. Contracting CD4+ clones were located mainly in the CM and EM memory subsets, whereas CD8+ clones were found to be enriched in EMRA. The study covered only a couple of mild cases, and larger cohorts including severe cases with pre-infection samples were considered necessary. Clones contracting from day 15 to 85 had balanced CD4/CD8 phenotypes, while a second wave expanding from day 15 to 37 was biased towards CD4+.

From the cysteine through the phenylalanine, the CDR3 covers 17 amino acids. Here the CDR3 DNA is all that survives: 51 bases in frame from base 1. Per the germline V gene, SGHRS is the CDR1 and YFSETQ is the CDR2. Germline trimming amounts to 4 bases on V and 5 bases on J, with 13 as the count of junction bases outside the gene matches. The data were produced on an Illumina NovaSeq 6000. cDNA libraries for TCRalpha and TCRbeta were prepared by 5'RACE using constant-segment primers, with sample barcodes and unique molecular identifiers added. RNA was extracted from every sample with Trizol reagent. The libraries were amplified in two PCR steps, and the second step added a second sample barcode and Illumina TruSeq adapters. Sequencing of the libraries was done on an Illumina NovaSeq, producing 2 x 150 bp paired-end reads. The published analysis was carried out like this. Demultiplexing of reads and collapsing into UMI-guided consensus sequences were performed with migec v1.2.7. With mixcr v2.1.11, UMI consensuses were aligned to TRA and TRB V and J templates and assembled into clonotypes. Expanded or contracted clonotypes were those called significant by both edgeR and NoisET, with noise models trained on biological replicates. For edgeR calls, a false discovery rate-adjusted p below 0.01 and a log2 fold-change threshold of 1 were applied. PCA with hierarchical clustering of max-normalized trajectories of the 1000 most abundant clonotypes was used as exploratory dynamics analysis. Each responding clone was given a CD4 or CD8 phenotype based on the CD4+ and CD8+ repertoires, which had been sequenced separately. TCRdb reprocessing: public reads trimmed at Q25 with fastp, clones called with MiXCR, in-frame beta chains kept. Each entry is one CDR3 protein sequence, shown with its most common DNA and genes. TCRdb's processing, not the authors', yielded these V and J calls. The sample yields some 300,000 distinct CDR3 sequences; roughly 19% were counted once. The ten largest clonotypes hold roughly 23% of the sample.

Ficoll-Paque density gradient centrifugation was the method used to isolate PBMCs. Sequences were obtained from PBMCs or a T cell subset sorted from them (not recorded which). The rearranged chain carries TRBV5-1 and TRBJ1-4, with 8 bases aligning to TRBD1. The sequence was obtained from a man between 18 and 29 years old who had mild COVID-19 (a few samples of this study predate the infection). The sample titles of this study are shuffled in the database, so cell type and time point are left out; the donor was told from shared clones. This receptor carries the CDR3 CASSLNARQGQNEKLFF. In nucleotides, the sequence is TGCGCCAGCAGCCTGAACGCCCGACAGGGGCAAAATGAAAAACTGTTTTTT.